This T cell receptor (beta chain) originates from a study of identical twins. Each CDR3 protein is one row after TCRdb ran MiXCR on the 5' RACE reads. Of some 300,000 distinct CDR3 sequences in the sample, 9% to 15% were seen once. Trimming left V 0 bases short and J 6 bases short, with 17 bases between. Germline loops: CDR1 MNHEY, CDR2 SVGAGI. CDR3 size: 16 residues. Overall study results and limits: There is a chance that invariant MAIT and iNKT cells partially muddied zero-insertion analyses.

This clonotype showed up just a few times. Antigen: not known. This same sample was also taken into another study, of yellow fever vaccine responses in identical twins.

The chain recombines TRBV6-5 with TRBJ1-1; D gene ambiguous. Material: CD8+ T cells sorted from blood. The clonotype comes from a woman younger than 30 in good health. For the CDR3, the DNA is TGTGCCAGCAGTTACTCGATGGTGGACGCGGGCCCTGAAGCTTTCTTT. It is translated as CASSYSMVDAGPEAFF.